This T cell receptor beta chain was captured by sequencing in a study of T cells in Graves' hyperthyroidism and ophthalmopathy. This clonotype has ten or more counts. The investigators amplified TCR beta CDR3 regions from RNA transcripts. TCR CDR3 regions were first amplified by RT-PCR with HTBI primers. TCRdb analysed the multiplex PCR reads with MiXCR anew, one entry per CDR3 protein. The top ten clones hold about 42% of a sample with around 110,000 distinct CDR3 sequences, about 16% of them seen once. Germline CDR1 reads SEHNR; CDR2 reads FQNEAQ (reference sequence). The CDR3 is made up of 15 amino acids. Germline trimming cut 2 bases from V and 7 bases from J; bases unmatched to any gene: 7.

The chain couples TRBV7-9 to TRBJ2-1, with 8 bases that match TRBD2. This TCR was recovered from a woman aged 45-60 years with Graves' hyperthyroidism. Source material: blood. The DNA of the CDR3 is TGTGCCAGCAGCTTATGGTCTAGCGGGCTAAATGAGCAGTTCTTC. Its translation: CASSLWSSGLNEQFF.